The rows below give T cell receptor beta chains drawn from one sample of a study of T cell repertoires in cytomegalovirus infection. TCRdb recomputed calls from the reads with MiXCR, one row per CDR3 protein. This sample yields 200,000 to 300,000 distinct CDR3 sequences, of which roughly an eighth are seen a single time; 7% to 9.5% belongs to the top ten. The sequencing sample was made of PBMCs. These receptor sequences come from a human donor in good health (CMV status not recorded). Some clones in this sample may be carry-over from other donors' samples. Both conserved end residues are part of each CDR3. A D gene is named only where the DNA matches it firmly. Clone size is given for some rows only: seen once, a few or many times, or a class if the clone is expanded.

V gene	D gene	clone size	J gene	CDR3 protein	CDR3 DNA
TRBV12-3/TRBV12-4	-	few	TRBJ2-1	CASGSTGEQFF	TGTGCCAGCGGCTCTACCGGTGAGCAGTTCTTC
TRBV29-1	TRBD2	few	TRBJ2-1	CSVGGSGTSYNEQFF	TGCAGCGTTGGGGGTAGCGGGACCTCCTACAATGAGCAGTTCTTC
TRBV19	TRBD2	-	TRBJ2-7	CASSGLAGGTHEQYF	TGTGCCAGTAGTGGTCTAGCGGGAGGAACCCACGAGCAGTACTTC
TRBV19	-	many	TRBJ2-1	CASSSWPRGSSYNEQFF	TGTGCCAGTAGTTCCTGGCCGAGGGGGAGCTCCTACAATGAGCAGTTCTTC
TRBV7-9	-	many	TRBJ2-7	CASSLDGPSSYEQYF	TGTGCCAGCAGCTTAGACGGGCCCAGCTCCTACGAGCAGTACTTC
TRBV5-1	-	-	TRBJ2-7	CASSLVTGYEQYF	TGCGCCAGCAGCTTGGTGACAGGATACGAGCAGTACTTC
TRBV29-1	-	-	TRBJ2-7	CSVETGPYEQYF	TGCAGCGTTGAAACAGGCCCCTACGAGCAGTACTTC
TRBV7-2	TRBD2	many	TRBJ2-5	CASSSSGAQETQYF	TGTGCCAGCAGCTCTAGCGGGGCCCAAGAGACCCAGTACTTC
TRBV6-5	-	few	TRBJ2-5	CASSYPGEGEETQYF	TGTGCCAGCAGTTACCCCGGGGAGGGGGAAGAGACCCAGTACTTC
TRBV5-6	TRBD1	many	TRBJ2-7	CASSPRTGYNEQYF	TGTGCCAGCAGCCCGAGGACAGGGTACAACGAGCAGTACTTC
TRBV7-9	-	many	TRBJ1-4	CASSPTSADEKLFF	TGTGCCAGCAGCCCCACTTCGGCCGATGAAAAACTGTTTTTT
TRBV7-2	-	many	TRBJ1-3	CASTPTGFGNTIYF	TGTGCCAGCACCCCGACTGGGTTTGGAAACACCATATATTTT
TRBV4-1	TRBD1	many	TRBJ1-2	CASSQVRQGPNGYTF	TGCGCCAGCAGCCAAGTTCGACAGGGCCCAAATGGCTACACCTTC
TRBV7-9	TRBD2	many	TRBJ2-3	CASSSGLAGLTDTQYF	TGTGCCAGCAGCTCGGGACTAGCGGGCCTCACAGATACGCAGTATTTT
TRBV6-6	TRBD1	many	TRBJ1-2	CASSYIGQGASGYTF	TGTGCCAGCAGTTATATCGGGCAGGGGGCCTCTGGCTACACCTTC
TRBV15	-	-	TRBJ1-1	CATSRDVGRPNTEAFF	TGTGCCACCAGCAGAGATGTTGGGCGGCCGAACACTGAAGCTTTCTTT
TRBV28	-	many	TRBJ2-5	CATSGGGSVETQYF	TGTGCCACCAGCGGAGGAGGGAGTGTTGAGACCCAGTACTTC
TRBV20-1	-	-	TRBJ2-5	CSASSGTGQETQYF	TGCAGTGCTAGTTCAGGGACGGGACAAGAGACCCAGTACTTC
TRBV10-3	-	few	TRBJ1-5	CAISDRGSNQPQHF	TGTGCCATCAGTGACCGGGGGAGCAATCAGCCCCAGCATTTT
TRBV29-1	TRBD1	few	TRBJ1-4	CSVWTGREKLFF	TGCAGCGTTTGGACAGGGCGTGAAAAACTGTTTTTT
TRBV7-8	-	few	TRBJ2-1	CASSPITDNEQFF	TGTGCCAGCAGCCCCATCACAGACAATGAGCAGTTCTTC
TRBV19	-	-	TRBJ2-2	CASSTPDRGWTGELFF	TGTGCCAGTAGTACACCCGACCGGGGATGGACCGGGGAGCTGTTTTTT
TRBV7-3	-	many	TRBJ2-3	CASSLTGRSDTQYF	TGTGCCAGCAGCTTAACGGGGAGGTCAGATACGCAGTATTTT
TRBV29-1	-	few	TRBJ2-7	CSSRTGNEQYF	TGCAGCTCTAGGACTGGTAACGAGCAGTACTTC
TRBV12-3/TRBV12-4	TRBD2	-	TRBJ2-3	CASSPGTSGGLEYF	TGTGCCAGCAGCCCCGGGACTAGCGGGGGCCTGGAGTATTTT
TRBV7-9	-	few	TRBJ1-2	CASSLREIDGYTF	TGTGCCAGCAGCTTGAGGGAAATCGATGGCTACACCTTC
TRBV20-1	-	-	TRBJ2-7	CSAIWEEAYEQYF	TGCAGTGCTATTTGGGAGGAGGCCTACGAGCAGTACTTC
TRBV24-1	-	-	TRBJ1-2	CATSESGHSTNYGYTF	TGTGCCACCAGTGAATCGGGACACTCTACTAACTATGGCTACACCTTC
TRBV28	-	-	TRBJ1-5	CASSLGGTRHQPQHF	TGTGCCAGCAGTTTGGGGGGGACAAGGCATCAGCCCCAGCATTTT
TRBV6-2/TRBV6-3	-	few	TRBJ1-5	CASSGWDTSHQPQHF	TGTGCCAGCAGCGGGTGGGACACCTCCCATCAGCCCCAGCATTTT